These T cell receptor beta chains were read from a single sample in a study of CD8 T cells in Susac syndrome. Via MiXCR, TCRdb re-called the immunoSEQ multiplex PCR reads, giving one row per CDR3 protein. The table shows about 190,000 distinct CDR3 sequences, with roughly 94% occurring only once. Sequencing input: CD4+ T cells from PBMCs. These TCRs come from a human donor in good health. Both conserved end residues are part of each CDR3. Fields, in order: V gene, D gene, J gene, clone size, CDR3 DNA, CDR3 protein. The D gene is left open where the match is weak. Part of the rows lack a size; the others show once, few, many or a class for expanded clones.

TRBV2	-	TRBJ2-5	-	TGTGCCAGCAGTTATCCCCGGGGTGAGACCCAGTACTTC	CASSYPRGETQYF
TRBV29-1	-	TRBJ1-1	-	TGCAGCGTGGCAACAGGATACACTGAAGCTTTCTTT	CSVATGYTEAFF
TRBV10-3	-	TRBJ2-4	once	TGTGCCATCAGTGATCAGGTTAACCTAGCCAAAAACATTCAGTACTTC	CAISDQVNLAKNIQYF
TRBV10-3	-	TRBJ2-5	-	TGTGCCATCAGTGAGCCAGGACAGCAAGAGACCCAGTACTTC	CAISEPGQQETQYF
TRBV20-1	TRBD1	TRBJ1-2	-	TGCAGTGCTCCTACGACAGGGTGGGGTGGCTACACCTTC	CSAPTTGWGGYTF
TRBV28	-	TRBJ1-5	-	TGTGCCAGCAGTGTAGAGTATCAGCCCCAGCATTTT	CASSVEYQPQHF
TRBV20-1	TRBD2	TRBJ2-1	-	TGCAGTGCCGCCTTCCCCAAAACTACTAGCGGGAGACATGAGCAGTTCTTC	CSAAFPKTTSGRHEQFF
TRBV12-3/TRBV12-4	TRBD2	TRBJ2-1	-	TGTGCCAGCAATAGGCGGGAGGGCCAGGTCCGTGAGCAGTTCTTC	CASNRREGQVREQFF
TRBV14	-	TRBJ1-2	-	TGTGCCAGCAGGCCCGGGACCACTGGTGGCTACACCTTC	CASRPGTTGGYTF
TRBV19	-	TRBJ2-5	-	TGTGCCAGTAGTATAAGTAGCCAAGAGACCCAGTACTTC	CASSISSQETQYF
TRBV4-1	-	TRBJ1-2	-	TGCGCCAGCAGCCAAGATACCCTAACAGCTAACTATGGCTACACCTTC	CASSQDTLTANYGYTF
TRBV27	TRBD2	TRBJ2-5	-	TGTGCCAGCAGGACCGGGGGGGATAAGACCCAGTACTTC	CASRTGGDKTQYF
TRBV29-1	-	TRBJ2-6	-	TGCAGCGTTGCAGAGGTCTCTGGGGCCAACGTCCTGACTTTC	CSVAEVSGANVLTF
TRBV6-5	-	TRBJ2-3	-	TGTGCCACCACAAGGGGGGCCGGTTCAGATACGCAGTATTTT	CATTRGAGSDTQYF
TRBV29-1	-	TRBJ1-1	-	TGCAGCGTTGAGAAGGTCGAAGCTTTCTTT	CSVEKVEAFF
TRBV7-8	-	TRBJ2-3	-	TGTGCCAGCAGTTCCATCGGGGCCAGCACAGATACGCAGTATTTT	CASSSIGASTDTQYF
TRBV12-3/TRBV12-4	-	TRBJ1-2	once	TGTGCCAGCAGTTACCGACAGGCCCAATATGGCTACACCTTC	CASSYRQAQYGYTF
TRBV9	-	TRBJ1-1	-	TGTGCCAGCAGCCCCCCAATGGCAGCAGCTTTCTTT	CASSPPMAAAFF
TRBV20-1	TRBD1	TRBJ1-2	-	TGCAGTGCTAGTGGGACAGCCTATGGCTACACCTTC	CSASGTAYGYTF
TRBV15	TRBD1	TRBJ1-1	-	TGTGCCACCAGCAGAGATCAGGGGGTTACTGAAGCTTTCTTT	CATSRDQGVTEAFF
TRBV3-1	-	TRBJ1-2	once	TGTGCCAGCAGCCCGCGAGGACAGCCTAACTATGGCTACACCTTC	CASSPRGQPNYGYTF
TRBV5-6	-	TRBJ2-3	once	TGTGCCAGCAGCTTGGTGGGGGGGCCGGCAGATACGCAGTATTTT	CASSLVGGPADTQYF
TRBV6-5	-	TRBJ1-3	-	TGTGCCAGCAGAACCTCCCACGGGCAGGGAAACACCATATATTTT	CASRTSHGQGNTIYF
TRBV27	-	TRBJ1-3	-	TGTGCCAGCAGTCCCGAAAGACTCGGAAACACCATATATTTT	CASSPERLGNTIYF
TRBV5-7	-	TRBJ1-6	-	TGTGCCAGCAGCCTACGCAGGAAAAGTCGTTCACCCCTCCACTTT	CASSLRRKSRSPLHF
TRBV3-1	TRBD2	TRBJ2-1	-	TGTGCCAGCAGTCCCACTAGCGGGGTCTACAATGAGCAGTTCTTC	CASSPTSGVYNEQFF
TRBV15	TRBD2	TRBJ2-1	once	TGTGCCACCAGCAGAGTGCGGGGGGGCCAGAATGAGCAGTTCTTC	CATSRVRGGQNEQFF
TRBV20-1	-	TRBJ2-2	-	TGCAGTGCTAGTTGGGCCGGGGAGCTGTTTTTT	CSASWAGELFF
TRBV7-2	TRBD2	TRBJ2-5	-	TGTGCCAGCAGCTTAGTACGCGGGGGAGAAGAGACCCAGTACTTC	CASSLVRGGEETQYF
TRBV29-1	TRBD2	TRBJ2-1	-	TGCAGCGTGTCCCCTCCCCTAGCGGGTTACAATGAGCAGTTCTTC	CSVSPPLAGYNEQFF
TRBV7-8	-	TRBJ2-6	-	TGTGCCAGCAGCCCCCCTCTCAGGGCATCAGGGGCCAACGTCCTGACTTTC	CASSPPLRASGANVLTF
TRBV3-1	TRBD2	TRBJ2-3	-	TGTGCCAGCAGCCAAGACTTGCTCCTAGCGGGAGGGCCAGGTGGCACAGATACGCAGTATTTT	CASSQDLLLAGGPGGTDTQYF
TRBV3-1	-	TRBJ1-2	-	TGTGCCAGCAGCCAAGAGAGTCCCGTAGTGTACGGCTACACCTTC	CASSQESPVVYGYTF
TRBV24-1	-	TRBJ1-1	-	TGTGCCACCAGTGATTTGGCGAATCCCCTTGAAGCTTTCTTT	CATSDLANPLEAFF
TRBV6-2/TRBV6-3	-	TRBJ1-2	-	TGTGCCAGCAGTTACCCCTTCGGTGGTGGCTACACCTTC	CASSYPFGGGYTF
TRBV30	-	TRBJ1-3	-	TGTGCCTGGGGCGCAGGGGTCTCTGGAAACACCATATATTTT	CAWGAGVSGNTIYF
TRBV5-1	-	TRBJ1-5	-	TGCGCCAGCAGCTTGGCAGGTACAAGCAATCAGCCCCAGCATTTT	CASSLAGTSNQPQHF
TRBV15	-	TRBJ2-7	-	TGTGCCCCCGCACGGGGCGAGCAGTACTTC	CAPARGEQYF
TRBV29-1	TRBD2	TRBJ2-1	-	TGCAGCGCGGCCCGGGAGGGCCACAATGAGCAGTTCTTC	CSAAREGHNEQFF
TRBV9	-	TRBJ2-3	-	TGTGCCAGCAGCCCCAGGAGTCTCACAGATACGCAGTATTTT	CASSPRSLTDTQYF
TRBV6-5	-	TRBJ2-2	-	TGTGCCAGCAGGGCGGCGGGGTTGAGCGGGGAGCTGTTTTTT	CASRAAGLSGELFF
TRBV20-1	TRBD2	TRBJ2-1	-	TGCAGTGCTAGCTCGCCTAGCGGGAGGGCCGGTGTTGGTGATGAGCAGTTCTTC	CSASSPSGRAGVGDEQFF
TRBV28	TRBD2	TRBJ2-3	-	TGTGCCAGCCTGGGGGGGAGCACAGATACGCAGTATTTT	CASLGGSTDTQYF
TRBV9	-	TRBJ2-1	-	TGTGCCAGCAGCGCCCGAGGAGACGGCGAGCAGTTCTTC	CASSARGDGEQFF
TRBV9	TRBD1	TRBJ1-4	-	TGTGCCAGCAGCGCCGGGACAGGGAATGAAAAACTGTTTTTT	CASSAGTGNEKLFF
TRBV20-1	-	TRBJ1-2	once	TGCAGTGCTAGAGATGACAGTCACTATGGCTACACCTTC	CSARDDSHYGYTF
TRBV7-2	-	TRBJ2-7	-	TGTGCCAGCAGTCCGGACAGCTCCTACGAGCAGTACTTC	CASSPDSSYEQYF
TRBV30	-	TRBJ2-1	once	TGTGCCTGGAGTTCGGGGAGCTCCTACAATGAGCAGTTCTTC	CAWSSGSSYNEQFF
TRBV5-1	-	TRBJ2-2	-	TGCGCCAGCAGCTTTCTAGGGGACACCGGGGAGCTGTTTTTT	CASSFLGDTGELFF
TRBV18	-	TRBJ2-3	-	TGTGCCAGCTCACCACGGGTCACAGATACGCAGTATTTT	CASSPRVTDTQYF
TRBV10-3	-	TRBJ1-1	-	TGTGCCATCAGTGAGGTAAACACTGAAGCTTTCTTT	CAISEVNTEAFF
TRBV11-3	TRBD2	TRBJ2-1	-	TGTGCCAGCAGCCGTGGGACTAGCGGGAGGAGCAATGAGCAGTTCTTC	CASSRGTSGRSNEQFF
TRBV29-1	-	TRBJ1-1	-	TGCAGCGTTGTTGGCCATTTGAACACTGAAGCTTTCTTT	CSVVGHLNTEAFF
TRBV15	-	TRBJ2-5	-	TGTGCCACCAGCAGAGGACAGGGAGGGGGACAAGAGACCCAGTACTTC	CATSRGQGGGQETQYF
TRBV20-1	-	TRBJ1-5	-	TGCAGTGCTAGATCGACAGTCAATCAGCCCCAGCATTTT	CSARSTVNQPQHF
TRBV9	-	TRBJ2-3	-	TGTGCCAGCAGCGTAGACCCCAGCACAGATACGCAGTATTTT	CASSVDPSTDTQYF
TRBV7-2	-	TRBJ2-1	-	TGTGCCAGCAGCTTAGGGCAGTACAATGAGCAGTTCTTC	CASSLGQYNEQFF